This paragraph reports one T cell receptor (beta chain). The antigen is unknown. This sample was taken from a study of early stage breast cancer tumors. Clones were sequenced by immunoSEQ multiplex PCR, and TCRdb holds only the in-frame ones, with some missing. Of about 14,000 clones detected, roughly 80% appear once; the ten largest clones hold around 4.7%. The CDR3 extends over 16 amino acids. Germline CDR1 SGHRS, CDR2 YFSETQ. V was clipped by 0 bases and J by 0 bases, with 10 bases between them. Overall study results and limits: Enriched TCRB sequences shared across patients were mostly commonly generated sequences. Compared with adjacent normal breast, tumors showed about 2.5-fold denser, more clonal T cells. Functional markers like CD4, CD8 and FOXP3 were missed in bulk sequencing.

What was sequenced was normal breast tissue next to the tumor. The chain employs TRBV5-1 and TRBJ2-4; D gene uncertain. The sequence was collected from a person aged 25 to 40 with breast cancer. CDR3 sequence (DNA): TGCGCCAGCAGCTTGGAGTCAGGTCCAGCCAAAAACATTCAGTACTTC. Translation: CASSLESGPAKNIQYF.